This is a list of T cell receptor beta chains from one sample in a study of molecular identifiers for immune sequencing clone quantification. Each CDR3 protein is one row after TCRdb ran MiXCR on the PCR reads. Counted here are over 600,000 distinct CDR3 sequences, around 20% occurring once; the ten biggest clones make up 0.85%. The sample comprised naive CD8+ T cells from blood, with Jurkat cell RNA spiked in. The receptors were gathered from a human donor in good health. Some libraries in this study had Jurkat cell RNA spiked in. Each CDR3 is given with its conserved first and last residue. D genes are given only for firm matches. Clone size, where shown, is once, few, many, or a class for clones that have expanded.

>TRBJ2-7|TRBD1|18|.|TRBV6-1
CASNSGWKQGILVYEQYF
TGTGCCAGCAACTCAGGATGGAAACAGGGGATTTTGGTCTACGAGCAGTACTTC
>TRBJ2-1|TRBD2|16|many|TRBV14
CASSPTRTSFYNEQFF
TGTGCCAGCAGCCCAACCCGGACTAGCTTTTACAATGAGCAGTTCTTC
>TRBJ2-1|TRBD2|15|few|TRBV19
CASSGGGPFYNEQFF
TGTGCCAGTAGTGGGGGAGGGCCTTTCTACAATGAGCAGTTCTTC
>TRBJ2-6|.|15|many|TRBV7-6
CASSGGASGANVLTF
TGTGCCAGCAGCGGGGGGGCATCTGGGGCCAACGTCCTGACTTTC
>TRBJ2-7|.|15|.|TRBV4-2
CASSQYASAGYEQYF
TGTGCCAGCAGCCAGTACGCCTCGGCAGGCTACGAGCAGTACTTC
>TRBJ1-4|.|15|many|TRBV3-1
CASRNLSQGDEKLFF
TGTGCCAGCAGGAACTTAAGTCAGGGAGATGAAAAACTGTTTTTT
>TRBJ2-1|.|16|.|TRBV4-3
CASSQDQFPLYNEQFF
TGCGCCAGCAGCCAAGATCAATTTCCCCTATACAATGAGCAGTTCTTC
>TRBJ2-1|.|14|.|TRBV29-1
CSVAGTTPYNEQFF
TGCAGCGTTGCCGGGACAACTCCCTACAATGAGCAGTTCTTC
>TRBJ2-7|.|12|few|TRBV13
CASSPLTTEQYF
TGTGCCAGCAGCCCCCTCACCACCGAGCAGTACTTC
>TRBJ2-7|.|13|many|TRBV14
CASSLHRVDEQYF
TGTGCCAGCAGCCTCCACAGGGTAGACGAGCAGTACTTC
>TRBJ2-7|.|14|few|TRBV5-4
CASGFGRGSYEQYF
TGTGCCAGCGGCTTTGGTAGGGGTTCCTACGAGCAGTACTTC
>TRBJ1-1|TRBD1|14|few|TRBV7-9
CASSAPTGYPEAFF
TGTGCCAGCAGCGCCCCGACAGGGTACCCTGAAGCTTTCTTT
>TRBJ2-3|TRBD2|16|many|TRBV29-1
CSVAGLAGVVMDTQYF
TGCAGCGTAGCGGGACTAGCGGGAGTTGTTATGGATACGCAGTATTTT
>TRBJ2-3|TRBD2|15|many|TRBV7-2
CASSLGLTYTDTQYF
TGTGCCAGCAGCTTGGGACTAACATACACAGATACGCAGTATTTT
>TRBJ1-4|.|14|few|TRBV9
CASCAGESNEKLFF
TGTGCCAGCTGTGCGGGGGAGTCTAATGAAAAACTGTTTTTT
>TRBJ1-3|.|14|.|TRBV29-1
CSVGDTISGNTIYF
TGCAGCGTTGGAGACACGATCTCTGGAAACACCATATATTTT
>TRBJ2-2|TRBD2|16|many|TRBV5-4
CASSPGLAGGTGELFF
TGTGCCAGCAGCCCAGGACTAGCGGGAGGGACCGGGGAGCTGTTTTTT
>TRBJ2-6|.|15|few|TRBV4-3
CASSRAYSGANVLTF
TGCGCCAGCAGCCGCGCCTACTCTGGGGCCAACGTCCTGACTTTC
>TRBJ2-7|TRBD2|16|many|TRBV4-3
CASSQDTGGSAYEQYF
TGCGCCAGCAGCCAAGATACGGGAGGTTCCGCCTACGAGCAGTACTTC
>TRBJ1-1|TRBD1|15|many|TRBV6-5
CASRLGQGQATEAFF
TGTGCCAGCAGGCTGGGACAGGGGCAGGCCACTGAAGCTTTCTTT
>TRBJ1-5|.|17|many|TRBV27
CASSLQHPGMSNQPQHF
TGTGCCAGCAGTTTACAACACCCAGGGATGAGCAATCAGCCCCAGCATTTT
>TRBJ2-1|TRBD1|14|.|TRBV19
CASSIGTAYNEQFF
TGTGCCAGTAGTATCGGGACAGCCTACAATGAGCAGTTCTTC
>TRBJ1-1|TRBD1|15|many|TRBV12-3/TRBV12-4
CASSFPDRGGTEAFF
TGTGCCAGCAGTTTCCCGGACAGGGGAGGCACTGAAGCTTTCTTT
>TRBJ1-6|.|15|.|TRBV3-1
CASSQDSGTNSPLHF
TGTGCCAGCAGCCAAGATTCAGGGACAAATTCACCCCTCCACTTT
>TRBJ1-5|.|16|.|TRBV19
CASSISESQPDQPQHF
TGTGCCAGTAGTATAAGCGAGAGTCAGCCAGATCAGCCCCAGCATTTT
>TRBJ2-3|.|12|many|TRBV21-1
CGDRPRTDTQYF
TGTGGGGACAGGCCCCGGACAGATACGCAGTATTTT
>TRBJ2-7|TRBD2|13|few|TRBV6-5
CASRTSGVYEQYF
TGTGCCAGCCGGACTAGCGGGGTCTACGAGCAGTACTTC
>TRBJ1-6|.|16|once|TRBV7-2
CASRSKGAKCNSPLHF
TGTGCAAGTCGCTCCAAAGGGGCGAAGTGTAATTCACCCCTCCACTTT
>TRBJ2-2|TRBD2|16|many|TRBV13
CASRTSGRARHGELFF
TGTGCCAGCAGAACTAGCGGGAGGGCCAGGCACGGGGAGCTGTTTTTT
>TRBJ1-3|.|16|.|TRBV9
CASSVDRGSSGNTIYF
TGTGCCAGCAGCGTAGACCGGGGAAGCTCTGGAAACACCATATATTTT
>TRBJ2-5|.|14|many|TRBV5-4
CASSLWDTQETQYF
TGTGCCAGCAGCTTGTGGGACACCCAAGAGACCCAGTACTTC
>TRBJ2-1|.|15|many|TRBV6-6
CASSYSLEGQDEQFF
TGTGCCAGCAGTTACTCGTTAGAGGGCCAGGATGAGCAGTTCTTC
>TRBJ2-2|TRBD2|15|many|TRBV19
CASSIRGANTGELFF
TGTGCCAGTAGTATTCGGGGGGCGAACACCGGGGAGCTGTTTTTT
>TRBJ2-2|.|19|few|TRBV11-2
CASSLVGRTAPSFTGELFF
TGTGCCAGCAGCTTAGTCGGTAGGACAGCCCCGTCGTTCACCGGGGAGCTGTTTTTT
>TRBJ1-1|TRBD1|15|.|TRBV4-2
CASSAQTGVDTEAFF
TGTGCCAGCAGCGCTCAAACAGGGGTAGACACTGAAGCTTTCTTT
>TRBJ2-5|TRBD2|15|many|TRBV20-1
CSARDPGGGGETQYF
TGCAGTGCTAGAGATCCCGGGGGGGGCGGAGAGACCCAGTACTTC
>TRBJ2-1|.|13|many|TRBV27
CASSFVAGNEQFF
TGTGCCAGCAGTTTCGTGGCAGGGAATGAGCAGTTCTTC
>TRBJ2-3|TRBD2|15|many|TRBV27
CASSRLAGESDTQYF
TGTGCCAGCAGTCGGCTAGCGGGAGAGTCAGATACGCAGTATTTT
>TRBJ1-1|.|12|many|TRBV29-1
CSVRWGNTEAFF
TGCAGCGTGAGATGGGGTAACACTGAAGCTTTCTTT
>TRBJ2-3|TRBD1|15|many|TRBV7-9
CASSYRDRVADTQYF
TGTGCCAGCAGCTATCGGGACAGGGTAGCAGATACGCAGTATTTT